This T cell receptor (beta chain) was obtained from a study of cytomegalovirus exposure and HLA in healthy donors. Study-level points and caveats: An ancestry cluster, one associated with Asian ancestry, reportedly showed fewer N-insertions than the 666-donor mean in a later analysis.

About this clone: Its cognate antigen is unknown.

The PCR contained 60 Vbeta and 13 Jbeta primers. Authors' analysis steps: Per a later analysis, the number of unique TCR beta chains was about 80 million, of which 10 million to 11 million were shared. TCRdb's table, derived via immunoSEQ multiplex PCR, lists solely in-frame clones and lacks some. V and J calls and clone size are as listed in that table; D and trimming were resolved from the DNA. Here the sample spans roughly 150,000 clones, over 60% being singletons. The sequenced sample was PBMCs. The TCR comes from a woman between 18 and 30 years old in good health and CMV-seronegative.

CDR3 region: CSVERGSSGGTYEQYF. The CDR3 DNA reads TGCAGCGTTGAGAGGGGATCTAGCGGGGGGACGTACGAGCAGTACTTC. The J gene is TRBJ2-7, the V gene TRBV29-1, with TRBD2 identical over 11 bases. This CDR3 comprises 16 residues. The V gene end was trimmed by 3 bases and the J gene end by 4 bases; junction bases not matched to a gene: 11. Germline CDR1 reads SQVTM; CDR2 reads ANQGSEA.